These 13 T cell receptor beta chains were all obtained from the same sample, sequenced in a study of OX40 agonist ivuxolimab in advanced cancers. Profiled with immunoSEQ multiplex PCR; TCRdb holds only in-frame clones, not every one. This table holds more than 20,000 clones, around 80% found once. Sequences were derived from CD4+ or CD8+ T cells sorted from blood, sampled in a trial of the OX40 agonist ivuxolimab. The receptor set was obtained from an adult with an advanced solid tumor such as melanoma, head and neck, liver or kidney cancer.

The chain couples TRBV15 to TRBJ2-1, with 8 bases matching TRBD2. Germline CDR1 LNHNV, CDR2 YYDKDF (reference sequence). V dropped 6 bases and J dropped 9; count of bases not matched to a gene: 10. This CDR3 spans 14 amino acids. CDR3 loop: CATSRQRENGEQFF. The CDR3 DNA reads as TGTGCCACCAGTCGGCAGCGGGAGAATGGTGAGCAGTTCTTC.

V gene TRBV27 combines with J gene TRBJ2-1; TRBD2 might be the D (6 bases). The CDR3 runs 13 residues. The germline CDR1 and CDR2 sequences are MNHEY and SMNVEV (reference sequence). V was cut by 6 bases and J by 3 bases, with 9 bases left in between. CDR3 region: CASRLANYNEQFF. In DNA, the CDR3 is TGTGCCAGCAGACTAGCTAACTACAATGAGCAGTTCTTC.

The chain recombines TRBV7-9 with TRBJ1-1, with D possibly being TRBD1 (6 bases). CDR1 is SEHNR, CDR2 FQNEAQ, per germline (reference sequence). The CDR3 length is 12 residues. Deletions cut 3 bases from V and 8 bases from J, with 10 bases between. DNA for the CDR3: TGTGCCAGCAGCTTCGCGGGGGCCGAAGCTTTCTTT. This gives the protein CASSFAGAEAFF.

This clone has a handful of counts. In nucleotides, the CDR3 is TGTGCCAGCAGCAACCGGGACAGGGGGATCCACATTCAGTACTTC. Its translation is CASSNRDRGIHIQYF. V and J are TRBV11-2 and TRBJ2-4, with 11 positions matching TRBD1. V trimming: 5 bases; J trimming: 8 bases; junction bases outside the gene matches: 8. Germline V gene sequence: CDR1 SGHAT, CDR2 FQNNGV. The CDR3 has 15 residues.

The V gene is TRBV5-1, the J gene TRBJ1-1; unclear D gene. The germline gives CDR1 SGHRS, CDR2 YFSETQ. V shed 7 bases and J shed 2 bases, with 18 bases lying between them. The CDR3 loop spans 15 amino acids. The CDR3 sequence is CASSPGGGINTEAFF. Here the CDR3 DNA reads TGCGCCAGCTCACCCGGAGGCGGAATTAACACTGAAGCTTTCTTT.

This clone appeared once. The chain joins TRBV6-5 to TRBJ2-7, with 7 bases fitting TRBD2. Looked up from germline, CDR1 is MNHEY and CDR2 is SVGAGI. J gave up 5 bases and V 5 bases, and 9 bases lay outside the gene matches. The CDR3 contains 14 residues. DNA of the CDR3: TGTGCCAGCAGTGCCAGCGGGAACAATAACGAGCAGTACTTC. Translated, it gives CASSASGNNNEQYF.

This rearrangement joins TRBV6-5 to TRBJ1-5, with D tentatively TRBD1 (5 bases). V lost 8 bases, J lost 3 bases, and 14 bases lay in between. CDR1 and CDR2 (germline): MNHEY, SVGAGI. CDR3 length: 14 amino acids. As DNA, the CDR3 is TGTGCCAGCTCGCGAGGACAAACCAATCAGCCCCAGCATTTT. Its protein is CASSRGQTNQPQHF.

The V and J genes are TRBV5-4 and TRBJ1-3, with D hard to call. Looked up from germline, CDR1 is SGHNT and CDR2 is YYREEE (reference sequence). V dropped 0 bases and J dropped 1 base, with 11 bases sitting between them. The CDR3 is 16 amino acids. CDR3 residues: CASSLGGGVSGNTIYF. The CDR3 region has the DNA TGTGCCAGCAGCTTGGGCGGTGGGGTTTCTGGAAACACCATATATTTT.

This chain uses TRBV12-5 with TRBJ2-7, with unresolved D. The V end was cut by 2 bases, the J end by 10 bases, with 12 bases between. The CDR3 runs to 12 residues. The germline gives CDR1 LGHNT, CDR2 FRNRAP. CDR3 coding DNA: TGTGCTAGTGGTTTGAAGGAGACACTCCAGTACTTC. As protein: CASGLKETLQYF.

This chain joins TRBV5-6 and TRBJ2-7, with D hard to call. The germline V gene has CDR1 SGHDT and CDR2 YYEEEE. V was trimmed by 1 base and J by 4 bases, leaving 9 bases between them. This CDR3 is built from 13 residues. The DNA for the CDR3 is TGTGCCAGCAGCTTGTCAGGCTTTTACGAGCAGTACTTC. This gives the protein CASSLSGFYEQYF.

The chain is built from TRBV9 and TRBJ2-1; perhaps TRBD2 as D (6 bases). V lost 1 base and J lost 7, with 12 bases in between. Germline V lookup: CDR1 SGDLS, CDR2 YYNGEE. The CDR3 is 14 amino acids. Here the CDR3 DNA reads TGTGCCAGCAGCGTACACGGGGGTAATAATGAGCAGTTCTTC. Its protein is CASSVHGGNNEQFF.

The chain is built from TRBV11-3 and TRBJ2-7; D is undetermined. Trimming took off 5 bases at V and 4 bases at J, with 9 bases between the two ends. Per the germline V gene, CDR1 is SGHNT and CDR2 is YENEEA. The CDR3 contains 12 residues. The CDR3: CASSRWSYEQYF. The CDR3, as DNA: TGTGCCAGCAGCCGGTGGTCTTACGAGCAGTACTTC.

J is TRBJ2-5 and V is TRBV9; D might be TRBD1 or TRBD2, each matching 6 bases. Trimming pared 4 bases from V and 3 bases from J, leaving 10 bases between. The CDR3 extends over 13 amino acids. From germline, CDR1 is SGDLS and CDR2 YYNGEE. The CDR3 region is CASSFRGEETQYF. The CDR3 bases are TGTGCCAGCAGCTTTAGGGGGGAAGAGACCCAGTACTTC.